Given below is one T cell receptor beta chain in context. This sample stems from a study of blood T cell repertoires in COVID-19. Study-level background: Spain, Italy and the United States supplied samples that represented acute and convalescent COVID-19. Sources were T cells, B-cell-depleted T cells, or PBMCs; the material itself was cDNA or gDNA.

V gave up 9 bases and J gave up 1 base; unmatched junction bases: 21. The CDR3 spans 20 residues. Germline CDR1 reads SGHNT; CDR2 reads YYREEE (reference sequence). As originally analysed: Amplification of reference gene primers was used by the study to estimate nucleated cell counts. Some clones are missing from TCRdb's copy, which holds only in-frame ones; the method was immunoSEQ multiplex PCR. V, J and clone size are those of that table, while D and trimming were read from the DNA. The table records over 150,000 clones, around 85% of them present only once. The sequence came from a man aged 70-80 years with active or convalescent COVID-19. V is TRBV5-4 and J is TRBJ2-3; TRBD1 aligns across 12 bases. Material for sequencing was peripheral blood. As DNA, the CDR3 is TGTGCCATATCTTCCGCCCGGGACAGGGGGCCCAGAGCGGGCACAGATACGCAGTATTTT. Residues: CAISSARDRGPRAGTDTQYF.